This T cell receptor (beta chain) was sequenced for a study of T cells in Graves' hyperthyroidism and ophthalmopathy. Study-level results: Expanded thyroid clonotypes (above 0.001) were mostly also found in blood.

Researchers amplified the TCR beta CDR3 regions from RNA transcripts. An initial round of RT-PCR targeting the TCR CDR3 relied on the HTBI primer set. TCRdb re-called the multiplex PCR reads through MiXCR, storing one row per CDR3 protein. This table has fewer than 900,000 distinct CDR3 sequences, roughly 15% appearing once. Note on this clonotype: Antigen unknown.

V shed 0 bases and J 1 base; nucleotides not matched to a gene: 8. The CDR3 contains 16 residues. CDR1 DFQATT and CDR2 SNEGSKA come from the germline V gene (reference sequence). Sequencing used blood. This receptor was identified in a man in his late teens or twenties with Graves' hyperthyroidism. This chain uses TRBV20-1 with TRBJ2-7; 8 positions match TRBD1. Here the CDR3 DNA reads TGCAGTGCTAGAGATCGGGAACAGGGGGGTTCCTACGAGCAGTACTTC. Its protein is CSARDREQGGSYEQYF.